These 21 T cell receptor beta chains were sequenced from one sample in a study of regulatory T cells in long-lasting Graves disease. The authors built TCR beta libraries using iRepertoire HTBI primers and Arm-PCR of CDR3 regions. TCRdb re-called the multiplex PCR reads through MiXCR, storing one row per CDR3 protein. In the table there are a few hundred thousand distinct CDR3 sequences, about 15% of which are singletons. This sample's time point: newly diagnosed GD, antithyroid drugs for less than 3 months. TCR sequences were obtained from RNA taken from PBMCs. In addition, the sample was reused for a study of T cells in Graves' hyperthyroidism and ophthalmopathy.

This material consisted of peripheral blood mononuclear cells (PBMCs), taken at new diagnosis, from a patient treated with antithyroid drugs. All receptors come from a woman aged 18-29 years with Graves disease.

This clonotype was counted ten times or more. The chain links TRBV28 to TRBJ1-5, with D possibly matching TRBD1 (5 bases). This CDR3 has 15 amino acids. Per the germline V gene, CDR1 is MDHEN and CDR2 is SYDVKM. V shed 3 bases and J shed 6 bases, with 15 bases lying between them. The CDR3 reads CASSLMGGVLQPQHF. CDR3 nucleotide sequence: TGTGCCAGCAGTTTGATGGGGGGAGTCCTTCAGCCCCAGCATTTT.

This clonotype was observed a handful of times. This sequence joins TRBV11-3 and TRBJ1-3, with a weak D call TRBD1 (6 bases). With 4 bases removed from V and 6 bases from J, the gap between germline ends came to 16 bases. Germline V CDR1 and CDR2: SGHNT, YENEEA. This CDR3 has 15 residues. The CDR3 here is CASSSRDTTINTIYF. As DNA, the CDR3 is TGTGCCAGCAGCTCCCGGGACACCACCATAAACACCATATATTTT.

The J gene is TRBJ2-7, the V gene TRBV7-3; D might be TRBD2 (5 bases). The V gene lost 1 base and the J gene lost 6 bases, with 13 bases spanning the gap. Germline values: CDR1 SGHTA, CDR2 FQGTGA. The CDR3 contains 14 residues. The CDR3 here is CASSLISGDPEQYF. CDR3 nucleotides: TGTGCCAGCAGCTTAATTTCCGGGGATCCCGAGCAGTACTTC.

This clonotype has more than one count but fewer than ten. The V gene is TRBV29-1, the J gene TRBJ2-2; a weak D match, TRBD2 (6 bases). Germline CDR1 is SQVTM and CDR2 is ANQGSEA. Trimming removed 6 bases from V and 5 bases from J, with 25 bases in between. The CDR3 runs 17 residues. In DNA, the CDR3 is TGCAGCGTCCTTCCCTACGGGAGTGGGGGTCGGACCGGGGAGCTGTTTTTT. The encoded protein is CSVLPYGSGGRTGELFF.

This CDR3 is CSVANLAGGPFYEQYF. Written as DNA, the CDR3 is TGCAGCGTGGCCAATCTAGCGGGAGGTCCTTTCTACGAGCAGTACTTC. The chain combines TRBV29-1 with TRBJ2-7; 11 nucleotides align to TRBD2. V lost 6 bases, J lost 3 bases, and 13 bases stayed unmatched. The CDR3 has 16 residues. Germline CDR1 is SQVTM and CDR2 is ANQGSEA.

CDR3 DNA: TGTGCCAGCAGCCCAAACCTCCCGGGCGGGCTCGAGCTGTTTTTT. Residues: CASSPNLPGGLELFF. The chain combines TRBV7-3 with TRBJ2-2; weak D call: TRBD2 (5 bases). CDR3 length: 15 amino acids. V was clipped by 5 bases and J by 11 bases, with 21 bases between them. The germline gives CDR1 SGHTA, CDR2 FQGTGA. Complete variable domain (other parts from reference TRBV7-3 and TRBJ2-2): GAGVSQTPSNKVTEKGKYVELRCDPISGHTALYWYRQSLGQGPEFLIYFQGTGAADDSGLPNDRFFAVRPEGSVSTLKIQRTERGDSAVYLCASSPNLPGGLELFFGEGSRLTVL.

The chain joins TRBV5-1 to TRBJ2-7; 10 bases are shared with TRBD2. The junction had 17 bases not matched to a gene; V was cut back by 1 base and J by 4 bases. Germline values: CDR1 SGHRS, CDR2 YFSETQ. The CDR3 consists of 19 residues. In nucleotides, the CDR3 is TGCGCCAGCAGCTTGCCTAAAACGAGTAGCGGGAGGAGGGGATACGAGCAGTACTTC. Translated: CASSLPKTSSGRRGYEQYF.

This clonotype has at least ten counts. CDR3 coding DNA: TGTGCCAGCAGCTTGCCAGGGGGCGGATACGAGCAGTACTTC. Residues: CASSLPGGGYEQYF. The chain carries TRBV12-3 or TRBV12-4 and TRBJ2-7; 8 nucleotides align to TRBD1. Germline trimming cut 6 bases from V and 4 bases from J; bases unmatched to any gene: 8. The CDR3 is 14 amino acids.

This clonotype was seen ten or more times. The rearrangement joins TRBV12-3 or TRBV12-4 to TRBJ2-1; D unclear. V dropped 3 bases and J dropped 6 bases, with 15 bases sitting between them. The CDR3 spans 15 residues. The CDR3 DNA reads TGTGCCAGCAGTTTCGGCCCCTTGGGATTCAATGAGCAGTTCTTC. Residues: CASSFGPLGFNEQFF.

This clonotype was observed many times. The chain joins TRBV27 to TRBJ2-1; TRBD2 might be the D (5 bases). This CDR3 is 16 amino acids long. From germline, CDR1 is MNHEY and CDR2 SMNVEV (reference sequence). Trimming left V 5 bases short and J 4 bases short, with 18 bases between. The CDR3, as DNA: TGTGCCAGCAGTCCCCGGGGAGCGGCGGCTTACAATGAGCAGTTCTTC. Translation gives CASSPRGAAAYNEQFF.

This clonotype was observed at least ten times. The chain combines TRBV7-9 with TRBJ2-3; possibly TRBD1 for D (5 bases). The CDR3 runs 14 residues. CDR1 is SEHNR and CDR2 is FQNEAQ in the germline V gene (reference sequence). Trimming removed 1 base at V and 4 bases at J, with 9 bases between. Written as DNA, the CDR3 is TGTGCCAGCAGCTTAGAGCACAGGCCAGATACGCAGTATTTT. It specifies CASSLEHRPDTQYF.

There are many counts of this clonotype. This chain links TRBV12-3 or TRBV12-4 with TRBJ1-1, with D tentatively TRBD1 (5 bases). Trimming left V 3 bases short and J 11 bases short, with 19 bases between. The CDR3 contains 14 residues. CDR3 coding DNA: TGTGCCAGCAGTTTTTCCGGGACGAGGGAAGGGGCTTTCTTT. Its protein is CASSFSGTREGAFF.

This clonotype was counted between two and nine times. This chain joins TRBV6-1 and TRBJ2-7; 11 positions agree with TRBD2. Per germline, CDR1 MNHNS and CDR2 SASEGT. V dropped 5 bases and J dropped 1; count of bases not matched to a gene: 4. This CDR3 spans 15 amino acids. CDR3 loop: CASSTLAGVSYEQYF. CDR3 in DNA: TGTGCCAGCAGTACACTAGCGGGAGTGTCCTACGAGCAGTACTTC.

Ten or more counts support this clonotype. CDR3 bases: TGTGCCAGCAGTCTGCCGGGACAAGGCTACGAGCAGTACTTC. Translating it yields CASSLPGQGYEQYF. The gene calls are TRBV28 and TRBJ2-7; TRBD1 is a possible D gene (6 bases). The CDR3 spans 14 residues. The germline V and J ends were trimmed by 5 bases and 3 bases, with 14 bases remaining between them. CDR1 is MDHEN, CDR2 SYDVKM, per germline.

As DNA, the CDR3 is TGCAGTGCCAGCCTCGGGCGTGAGACCCAGTACTTC. It is translated as CSASLGRETQYF. The J gene is TRBJ2-5, the V gene TRBV20-1; D uncertain. The CDR3 totals 12 residues. V was shortened by 6 bases and J by 5 bases, with 13 bases between the two germline ends. Germline CDR1 is DFQATT and CDR2 is SNEGSKA (reference sequence).

In regard to this clonotype: With only one base between it and a far larger clone, this is likely a read error. This chain connects TRBV10-3 to TRBJ1-5; weak D call: TRBD1 (5 bases). The V and J ends lost 5 bases and 3 bases respectively, with 23 bases between them. Germline V gives CDR1 ENHRY, CDR2 SYGVKD. This CDR3 has 18 amino acids. CDR3 sequence (DNA): TGTGCCATCAGTTCCCACCGGGACGCAATCTCGAACAATCAGCCCCAGCATTTT. Protein product: CAISSHRDAISNNQPQHF.

This clonotype has a handful of counts. This rearrangement joins TRBV4-1 to TRBJ2-2; the match to TRBD1 covers 9 bases. This CDR3 has 16 residues. The J segment lost 1 base and the V segment lost 3 bases, leaving 3 bases of the junction unmatched. CDR1 is MGHRA, CDR2 YSYEKL, per germline. CDR3 protein: CASSHWGQGNTGELFF. The CDR3 DNA is TGCGCCAGCAGCCATTGGGGACAGGGGAACACCGGGGAGCTGTTTTTT.

The V gene is TRBV5-4, the J gene TRBJ1-6, with D perhaps TRBD1 (5 bases). Germline V gene lookup returns CDR1 SGHNT and CDR2 YYREEE (reference sequence). CDR3 length: 15 amino acids. V was pared by 4 bases and J by 7 bases, with 15 bases between. CDR3 sequence: CASSRDRDGNSPLHF. The CDR3 region has the DNA TGTGCCAGCAGCCGCGACCGGGACGGAAATTCACCCCTCCACTTT.

This chain joins TRBV5-1 and TRBJ1-2; possibly TRBD1 for D (5 bases). Germline CDR1 and CDR2: SGHRS and YFSETQ. V was shortened by 0 bases and J by 3 bases, with 18 bases between the two germline ends. The CDR3 extends over 17 amino acids. CDR3 sequence reads: CASSLERNTGGYYGYTF. DNA for the CDR3: TGCGCCAGCAGCTTGGAACGGAACACGGGGGGGTACTATGGCTACACCTTC.

This clonotype has a count of ten or more. CDR3 amino acids: CASSPLFQSSYNEQFF. CDR3 nucleotide sequence: TGTGCCAGCAGCCCCCTTTTCCAATCCTCCTACAATGAGCAGTTCTTC. The chain employs TRBV7-2 and TRBJ2-1; D call uncertain. CDR3 length: 16 residues. The V end lost 5 bases, the J end lost 0 bases, and 14 bases lay between the germline ends. Germline-derived CDR1 and CDR2 are SGHTA and FQGNSA.

This clonotype appeared many times. This chain's CDR3 is CASSESVRRDHEYF. The CDR3, as DNA: TGTGCCAGCAGTGAGTCCGTCCGCCGGGACCACGAGTACTTC. V gene TRBV28 combines with J gene TRBJ2-7; TRBD1 or TRBD2 may be the D gene (5 bases each). Germline V gene data show CDR1 as MDHEN and CDR2 as SYDVKM. The V end lost 5 bases, the J end lost 11 bases, and 22 bases lay between the germline ends. This CDR3 is built from 14 residues.